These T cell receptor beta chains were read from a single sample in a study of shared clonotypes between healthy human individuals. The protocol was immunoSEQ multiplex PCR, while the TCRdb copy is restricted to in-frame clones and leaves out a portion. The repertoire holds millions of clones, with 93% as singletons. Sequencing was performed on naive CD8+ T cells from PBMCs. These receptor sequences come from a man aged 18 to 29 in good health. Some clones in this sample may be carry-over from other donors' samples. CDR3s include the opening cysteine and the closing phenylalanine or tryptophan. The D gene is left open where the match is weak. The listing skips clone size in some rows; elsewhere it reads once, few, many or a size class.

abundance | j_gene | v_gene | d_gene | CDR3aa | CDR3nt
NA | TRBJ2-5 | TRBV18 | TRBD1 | CASSHQTGMKETQYF | TGTGCCAGCTCACACCAGACAGGGATGAAAGAGACCCAGTACTTC
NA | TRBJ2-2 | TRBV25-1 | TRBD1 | CASRGQEVNRKAGELFF | TGTGCCAGCAGGGGACAGGAGGTCAATCGAAAGGCCGGGGAGCTGTTTTTT
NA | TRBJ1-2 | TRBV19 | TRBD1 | CASSPRPTTGWDGYTF | TGTGCCAGTAGTCCACGACCGACGACAGGGTGGGATGGCTACACCTTC
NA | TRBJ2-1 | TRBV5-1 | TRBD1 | CASSPMGQGNEQFF | TGCGCCAGCAGCCCAATGGGACAGGGCAATGAGCAGTTCTTC
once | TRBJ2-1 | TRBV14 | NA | CASSQDWAEGNEQFF | TGTGCCAGCAGCCAAGATTGGGCAGAGGGCAATGAGCAGTTCTTC
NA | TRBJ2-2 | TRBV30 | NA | CAWDPTENTGELFF | TGTGCCTGGGACCCGACAGAGAACACCGGGGAGCTGTTTTTT
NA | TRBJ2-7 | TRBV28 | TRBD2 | CASSLSLAGGIEQYF | TGTGCCAGCAGTTTATCCCTAGCGGGAGGCATAGAGCAGTACTTC
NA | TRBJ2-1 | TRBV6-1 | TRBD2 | CASSEGWTSGSPEQFF | TGTGCCAGCAGTGAAGGCTGGACTAGCGGGAGTCCTGAGCAGTTCTTC
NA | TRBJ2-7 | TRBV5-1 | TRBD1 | CASSLHRQGERAVQYF | TGCGCCAGCAGCTTGCACCGACAGGGGGAGCGGGCGGTGCAGTACTTC
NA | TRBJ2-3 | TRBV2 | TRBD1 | CASSEGGQGVDTQYF | TGTGCCAGCAGTGAGGGAGGACAGGGGGTCGATACGCAGTATTTT
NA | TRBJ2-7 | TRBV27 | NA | CASSLGQYYEQYF | TGTGCCAGCAGTTTAGGGCAGTACTACGAGCAGTACTTC
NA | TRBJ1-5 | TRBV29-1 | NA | CSVRSGSNQPQHF | TGCAGCGTTCGGTCAGGGAGCAATCAGCCCCAGCATTTT
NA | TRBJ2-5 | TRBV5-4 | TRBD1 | CASMTGKEPGETQYF | TGTGCCAGCATGACAGGGAAGGAACCTGGAGAGACCCAGTACTTC
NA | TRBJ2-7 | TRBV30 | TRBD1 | CAWSRDSSYEQYF | TGTGCCTGGAGTAGGGACAGCTCCTACGAGCAGTACTTC
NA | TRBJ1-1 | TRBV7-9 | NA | CASSSQGDEAFF | TGTGCCAGCAGCTCACAGGGCGATGAAGCTTTCTTT
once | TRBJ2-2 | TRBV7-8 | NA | CASSLAFSRRNGELFF | TGTGCCAGCAGCTTAGCGTTTTCACGCCGCAACGGGGAGCTGTTTTTT
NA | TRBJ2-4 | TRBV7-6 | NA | CASSLGWWSNF | TGTGCCAGCAGCTTAGGTTGGTGGTCGAACTTC
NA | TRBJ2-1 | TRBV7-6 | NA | CASSLGHATYNEQFF | TGTGCCAGCAGCTTAGGGCACGCTACCTACAATGAGCAGTTCTTC
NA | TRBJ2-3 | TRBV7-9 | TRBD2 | CASSLAAGGPDTQYF | TGTGCCAGCAGCTTAGCGGCGGGAGGGCCCGATACGCAGTATTTT
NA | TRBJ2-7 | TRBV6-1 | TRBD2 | CASSEAGAPYEQYF | TGTGCCAGCAGTGAGGCGGGAGCACCCTACGAGCAGTACTTC
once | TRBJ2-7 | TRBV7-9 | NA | CASSPTEYEQYF | TGTGCCAGCAGCCCGACAGAGTACGAGCAGTACTTC
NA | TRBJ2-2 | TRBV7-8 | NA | CASSLYRGNTGELFF | TGTGCCAGCAGCTTATACCGGGGGAACACCGGGGAGCTGTTTTTT
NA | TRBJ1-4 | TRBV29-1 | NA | CSLAGEDEKLFF | TGCAGTTTGGCGGGTGAAGATGAAAAACTGTTTTTT
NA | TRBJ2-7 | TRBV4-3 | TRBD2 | CASSQDSSGPSYEQYF | TGCGCCAGCAGCCAAGATTCTAGCGGTCCCTCCTACGAGCAGTACTTC
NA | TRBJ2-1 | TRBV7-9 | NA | CASSPARRASYNEQFF | TGTGCCAGCAGCCCGGCCAGGAGAGCCTCCTACAATGAGCAGTTCTTC
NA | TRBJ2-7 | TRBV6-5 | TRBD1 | CASSEWDSSYEQYF | TGTGCCAGCAGTGAATGGGACAGCTCCTACGAGCAGTACTTC
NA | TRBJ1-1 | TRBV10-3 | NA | CAISAGGSTEAFF | TGTGCCATCAGTGCAGGCGGGAGCACTGAAGCTTTCTTT
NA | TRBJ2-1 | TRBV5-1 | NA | CASSLDPNNEQFF | TGCGCCAGCAGCTTGGATCCCAACAATGAGCAGTTCTTC
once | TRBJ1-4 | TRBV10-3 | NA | CAISESILQGSNEKLFF | TGTGCCATCAGTGAGTCGATTCTCCAGGGGTCTAATGAAAAACTGTTTTTT
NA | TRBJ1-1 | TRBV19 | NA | CASSIGGPNTEAFF | TGTGCCAGTAGTATCGGAGGACCTAACACTGAAGCTTTCTTT